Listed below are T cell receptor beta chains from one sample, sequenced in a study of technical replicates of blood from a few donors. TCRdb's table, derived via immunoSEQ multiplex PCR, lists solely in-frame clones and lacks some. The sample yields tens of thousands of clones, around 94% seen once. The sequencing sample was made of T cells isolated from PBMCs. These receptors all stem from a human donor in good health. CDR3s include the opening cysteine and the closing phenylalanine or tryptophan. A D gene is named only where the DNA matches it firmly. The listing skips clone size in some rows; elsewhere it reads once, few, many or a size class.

CDR3aa: CASAIGRREQYF
CDR3nt: TGTGCCAGCGCAATAGGAAGGAGGGAGCAGTACTTC
abundance: NA
j_gene: TRBJ2-7
len: 12
v_gene: TRBV7-9
d_gene: NA

CDR3aa: CASSFGRVNTEAFF
CDR3nt: TGCGCCAGCAGCTTTGGGAGGGTGAACACTGAAGCTTTCTTT
abundance: NA
j_gene: TRBJ1-1
len: 14
v_gene: TRBV5-1
d_gene: NA

CDR3aa: CASSTRRERNNEQFF
CDR3nt: TGTGCCAGTAGTACCCGGCGGGAGCGCAACAATGAGCAGTTCTTC
abundance: NA
j_gene: TRBJ2-1
len: 15
v_gene: TRBV19
d_gene: TRBD2

CDR3aa: CASSSPGVSPYTDTQYF
CDR3nt: TGTGCCAGCAGTTCCCCGGGAGTCTCGCCCTACACAGATACGCAGTATTTT
abundance: NA
j_gene: TRBJ2-3
len: 17
v_gene: TRBV28
d_gene: NA

CDR3aa: CSGSGTGGGNTIYF
CDR3nt: TGCAGCGGGTCCGGGACAGGGGGGGGAAACACCATATATTTT
abundance: NA
j_gene: TRBJ1-3
len: 14
v_gene: TRBV29-1
d_gene: TRBD1

CDR3aa: CASSEAPAGVREQFF
CDR3nt: TGTGCCAGCAGTGAAGCCCCGGCGGGAGTCCGGGAGCAGTTCTTC
abundance: NA
j_gene: TRBJ2-1
len: 15
v_gene: TRBV2
d_gene: TRBD2

CDR3aa: CASSGQGTGNTEAFF
CDR3nt: TGTGCCAGCAGCGGGCAGGGAACGGGGAACACTGAAGCTTTCTTT
abundance: NA
j_gene: TRBJ1-1
len: 15
v_gene: TRBV9
d_gene: NA

CDR3aa: CASSKESYSNQPQHF
CDR3nt: TGTGCCAGCAGCAAAGAGTCGTATAGCAATCAGCCCCAGCATTTT
abundance: NA
j_gene: TRBJ1-5
len: 15
v_gene: TRBV6-5
d_gene: NA

CDR3aa: CASSKVGGGGKENTGELFF
CDR3nt: TGTGCCAGCAGCAAAGTAGGGGGAGGGGGAAAGGAGAACACCGGGGAGCTGTTTTTT
abundance: NA
j_gene: TRBJ2-2
len: 19
v_gene: TRBV21-1
d_gene: NA

CDR3aa: CASSPLADQETQYF
CDR3nt: TGTGCCAGCAGCCCTCTAGCGGACCAAGAGACCCAGTACTTC
abundance: NA
j_gene: TRBJ2-5
len: 14
v_gene: TRBV2
d_gene: TRBD2

CDR3aa: CASSDSGGYEQYF
CDR3nt: TGTGCCAGCAGTGATTCCGGCGGCTACGAGCAGTACTTC
abundance: once
j_gene: TRBJ2-7
len: 13
v_gene: TRBV6-1
d_gene: NA

CDR3aa: CASSQEGAREQYF
CDR3nt: TGCGCCAGCAGCCAAGAAGGGGCGAGGGAGCAGTACTTC
abundance: NA
j_gene: TRBJ2-7
len: 13
v_gene: TRBV4-1
d_gene: NA

CDR3aa: CASSTSGGANEQFF
CDR3nt: TGTGCCAGCAGTACTAGCGGGGGGGCTAATGAGCAGTTCTTC
abundance: NA
j_gene: TRBJ2-1
len: 14
v_gene: TRBV9
d_gene: TRBD2

CDR3aa: CASSVFSVGGSYEQYF
CDR3nt: TGTGCCAGCAGCGTATTTTCGGTGGGAGGGTCCTACGAGCAGTACTTC
abundance: NA
j_gene: TRBJ2-7
len: 16
v_gene: TRBV9
d_gene: TRBD2

CDR3aa: CASSLDRGSNQPQHF
CDR3nt: TGTGCCAGCAGCTTAGACAGGGGAAGCAATCAGCCCCAGCATTTT
abundance: NA
j_gene: TRBJ1-5
len: 15
v_gene: TRBV11-2
d_gene: NA

CDR3aa: CATSRASGREDTQYF
CDR3nt: TGTGCCACCAGCAGAGCTAGCGGGAGGGAAGATACGCAGTATTTT
abundance: NA
j_gene: TRBJ2-3
len: 15
v_gene: TRBV15
d_gene: TRBD2

CDR3aa: CASSYGGLDEQFF
CDR3nt: TGTGCCAGCAGTTACGGGGGGCTGGATGAGCAGTTCTTC
abundance: NA
j_gene: TRBJ2-1
len: 13
v_gene: TRBV7-9
d_gene: NA

CDR3aa: CASSISGEVGELFF
CDR3nt: TGTGCCAGTAGTATTTCCGGCGAGGTGGGGGAGCTGTTTTTT
abundance: NA
j_gene: TRBJ2-2
len: 14
v_gene: TRBV19
d_gene: NA

CDR3aa: CAWRRGPFYNEQFF
CDR3nt: TGTGCCTGGAGGCGCGGCCCCTTCTACAATGAGCAGTTCTTC
abundance: NA
j_gene: TRBJ2-1
len: 14
v_gene: TRBV30
d_gene: NA

CDR3aa: CASSGGLSNGAQYF
CDR3nt: TGTGCCAGCAGCGGGGGACTCAGCAATGGAGCCCAGTACTTC
abundance: once
j_gene: TRBJ2-5
len: 14
v_gene: TRBV9
d_gene: NA

CDR3aa: CASSLTGFEQYF
CDR3nt: TGCGCCAGCAGTCTAACCGGGTTCGAGCAGTACTTC
abundance: NA
j_gene: TRBJ2-7
len: 12
v_gene: TRBV5-1
d_gene: NA

CDR3aa: CASSRTAVGQGFSGANVLTF
CDR3nt: TGTGCCAGCAGCAGAACCGCGGTGGGACAGGGTTTCTCTGGGGCCAACGTCCTGACTTTC
abundance: NA
j_gene: TRBJ2-6
len: 20
v_gene: TRBV21-1
d_gene: NA

CDR3aa: CASSLSPGSRGTEAFF
CDR3nt: TGTGCCAGCAGTTTATCGCCGGGATCCAGGGGGACTGAAGCTTTCTTT
abundance: NA
j_gene: TRBJ1-1
len: 16
v_gene: TRBV27
d_gene: TRBD1

CDR3aa: CASAQGHGEQFF
CDR3nt: TGTGCCAGCGCACAGGGACACGGTGAGCAGTTCTTC
abundance: NA
j_gene: TRBJ2-1
len: 12
v_gene: TRBV6-1
d_gene: NA

CDR3aa: CASSVISGLSSLYGYTF
CDR3nt: TGTGCCAGCAGTGTGATATCGGGACTGAGCAGCCTCTATGGCTACACCTTC
abundance: NA
j_gene: TRBJ1-2
len: 17
v_gene: TRBV28
d_gene: NA

CDR3aa: CAISPNTNTEAFF
CDR3nt: TGTGCCATCAGTCCCAACACGAACACTGAAGCTTTCTTT
abundance: once
j_gene: TRBJ1-1
len: 13
v_gene: TRBV10-3
d_gene: NA

CDR3aa: CASSLSGVAYEQYF
CDR3nt: TGTGCCAGCAGCTTATCAGGGGTCGCCTACGAGCAGTACTTC
abundance: once
j_gene: TRBJ2-7
len: 14
v_gene: TRBV11-2
d_gene: NA

CDR3aa: CASSQGQQNHYEQYF
CDR3nt: TGTGCCAGCAGCCAAGGACAACAAAACCACTACGAGCAGTACTTC
abundance: NA
j_gene: TRBJ2-7
len: 15
v_gene: TRBV14
d_gene: NA

CDR3aa: CASSPGGNEQFF
CDR3nt: TGCGCCAGCAGCCCAGGGGGCAATGAGCAGTTCTTC
abundance: NA
j_gene: TRBJ2-1
len: 12
v_gene: TRBV5-1
d_gene: TRBD1

CDR3aa: CASSLGGTGGLSNQPQHF
CDR3nt: TGTGCCAGCAGTTTAGGTGGGACAGGGGGCCTAAGCAATCAGCCCCAGCATTTT
abundance: NA
j_gene: TRBJ1-5
len: 18
v_gene: TRBV27
d_gene: TRBD1

CDR3aa: CASSGRREFGYEQYF
CDR3nt: TGTGCCAGCAGCGGAAGACGGGAGTTCGGTTACGAGCAGTACTTC
abundance: NA
j_gene: TRBJ2-7
len: 15
v_gene: TRBV5-4
d_gene: NA

CDR3aa: CASSDGEYQPQHF
CDR3nt: TGTGCCAGCAGTGATGGGGAGTATCAGCCCCAGCATTTT
abundance: NA
j_gene: TRBJ1-5
len: 13
v_gene: TRBV6-1
d_gene: NA

CDR3aa: CASSPLRDSGLAGTDTQYF
CDR3nt: TGCGCCAGCAGCCCCTTACGAGACTCGGGACTAGCGGGCACAGATACGCAGTATTTT
abundance: NA
j_gene: TRBJ2-3
len: 19
v_gene: TRBV5-1
d_gene: TRBD2

CDR3aa: CASSLTWGEETQYF
CDR3nt: TGTGCCAGCAGCTTAACGTGGGGGGAAGAGACCCAGTACTTC
abundance: NA
j_gene: TRBJ2-5
len: 14
v_gene: TRBV5-5
d_gene: NA

CDR3aa: CASSHGERTGGADTQYF
CDR3nt: TGCGCCAGCAGCCACGGAGAGAGGACAGGGGGCGCGGATACGCAGTATTTT
abundance: NA
j_gene: TRBJ2-3
len: 17
v_gene: TRBV4-1
d_gene: TRBD1

CDR3aa: CASSPLSLAGVTEAFF
CDR3nt: TGCGCCAGCAGCCCCCTGTCCCTGGCAGGGGTCACTGAAGCTTTCTTT
abundance: NA
j_gene: TRBJ1-1
len: 16
v_gene: TRBV4-1
d_gene: NA

CDR3aa: CASSVGTGIYGYTF
CDR3nt: TGTGCCAGCAGCGTAGGAACGGGGATCTATGGCTACACCTTC
abundance: NA
j_gene: TRBJ1-2
len: 14
v_gene: TRBV9
d_gene: NA

CDR3aa: CASSDRGNTEAFF
CDR3nt: TGTGCCAGCAGTGACAGGGGGAACACTGAAGCTTTCTTT
abundance: NA
j_gene: TRBJ1-1
len: 13
v_gene: TRBV6-6
d_gene: TRBD1

CDR3aa: CASSPYLETDTQYF
CDR3nt: TGTGCCAGCAGCCCCTACCTAGAAACAGATACGCAGTATTTT
abundance: NA
j_gene: TRBJ2-3
len: 14
v_gene: TRBV7-2
d_gene: NA

CDR3aa: CASSVLGHATSNYGYTF
CDR3nt: TGTGCCAGCAGCGTCCTGGGACATGCAACTTCTAACTATGGCTACACCTTC
abundance: NA
j_gene: TRBJ1-2
len: 17
v_gene: TRBV7-9
d_gene: NA

CDR3aa: CAISPRGIQSYEQYF
CDR3nt: TGTGCCATCAGTCCCAGGGGGATACAGTCCTACGAGCAGTACTTC
abundance: NA
j_gene: TRBJ2-7
len: 15
v_gene: TRBV10-3
d_gene: TRBD1

CDR3aa: CASSRQGQNTGELFF
CDR3nt: TGCGCCAGCAGCCGTCAGGGGCAGAACACCGGGGAGCTGTTTTTT
abundance: NA
j_gene: TRBJ2-2
len: 15
v_gene: TRBV5-1
d_gene: NA

CDR3aa: CSVGGGSHQPQHF
CDR3nt: TGCAGCGTTGGAGGCGGCAGCCATCAGCCCCAGCATTTT
abundance: NA
j_gene: TRBJ1-5
len: 13
v_gene: TRBV29-1
d_gene: NA

CDR3aa: CASSPQTATSLRTDTQYF
CDR3nt: TGTGCCAGCAGCCCTCAGACGGCGACTAGCCTACGCACAGATACGCAGTATTTT
abundance: NA
j_gene: TRBJ2-3
len: 18
v_gene: TRBV25-1
d_gene: TRBD2

CDR3aa: CASSQVVSGGPYEQYF
CDR3nt: TGCGCCAGCAGCCAAGTCGTTAGCGGGGGGCCATACGAGCAGTACTTC
abundance: once
j_gene: TRBJ2-7
len: 16
v_gene: TRBV4-1
d_gene: TRBD2

CDR3aa: CASSQVNRPGYTF
CDR3nt: TGCGCCAGCAGCCAAGTCAACAGGCCTGGCTACACCTTC
abundance: few
j_gene: TRBJ1-2
len: 13
v_gene: TRBV4-1
d_gene: NA

CDR3aa: CASSQGRQGGGKNIQYF
CDR3nt: TGCGCCAGCAGCCAAGGGCGACAGGGAGGAGGGAAAAACATTCAGTACTTC
abundance: NA
j_gene: TRBJ2-4
len: 17
v_gene: TRBV4-1
d_gene: NA

CDR3aa: CASSLPAGGPKDTQYF
CDR3nt: TGTGCCAGCAGTCTTCCAGCGGGAGGGCCGAAGGATACGCAGTATTTT
abundance: once
j_gene: TRBJ2-3
len: 16
v_gene: TRBV28
d_gene: TRBD2

CDR3aa: CSARVPREDYGYTF
CDR3nt: TGCAGCGCCCGCGTTCCGAGGGAGGACTATGGCTACACCTTC
abundance: NA
j_gene: TRBJ1-2
len: 14
v_gene: TRBV29-1
d_gene: NA

CDR3aa: CASSQVGAETQYF
CDR3nt: TGCGCCAGCAGCCAAGTGGGGGCAGAGACCCAGTACTTC
abundance: NA
j_gene: TRBJ2-5
len: 13
v_gene: TRBV4-1
d_gene: NA

CDR3aa: CASSLGHSSGTSFDEQYF
CDR3nt: TGCGCCAGCAGCTTAGGACATTCCTCTGGGACTAGCTTCGACGAGCAGTACTTC
abundance: NA
j_gene: TRBJ2-7
len: 18
v_gene: TRBV5-1
d_gene: TRBD2

CDR3aa: CASSHLRTGSTNTEAFF
CDR3nt: TGCGCCAGCAGCCACCTCAGGACAGGTTCGACGAACACTGAAGCTTTCTTT
abundance: NA
j_gene: TRBJ1-1
len: 17
v_gene: TRBV4-1
d_gene: TRBD1

CDR3aa: CASAGGMNTEAFF
CDR3nt: TGTGCCAGCGCAGGGGGCATGAACACTGAAGCTTTCTTT
abundance: NA
j_gene: TRBJ1-1
len: 13
v_gene: TRBV6-6
d_gene: TRBD1

CDR3aa: CASSAGRYNQPQHF
CDR3nt: TGTGCCAGTAGTGCAGGCCGGTACAATCAGCCCCAGCATTTT
abundance: few
j_gene: TRBJ1-5
len: 14
v_gene: TRBV19
d_gene: NA